The 32 T cell receptor beta chains reported below all come from one sample, sequenced in a study of blood T cell repertoires in COVID-19. Sequenced by immunoSEQ multiplex PCR; TCRdb stores in-frame clones only, minus some. The sample includes roughly 140,000 clones, approximately 88% of them seen just once. The sample was peripheral blood. The receptors stem from a man aged 70 or older with acute or convalescent COVID-19.

This clone was recorded once. The rearrangement uses TRBV15 and TRBJ2-5; 7 nucleotides agree with TRBD1. From germline, CDR1 is LNHNV and CDR2 YYDKDF (reference sequence). The CDR3 spans 16 residues. Trimming cost V 5 bases and J 5 bases; bases outside gene matches: 14. The CDR3 reads CATSPGSVTGWETQYF. CDR3 sequence (DNA): TGTGCCACCAGCCCAGGGTCCGTGACAGGGTGGGAGACCCAGTACTTC. Full variable domain (outside the CDR3, taken from reference TRBV15 and TRBJ2-5): DAMVIQNPRYQVTQFGKPVTLSCSQTLNHNVMYWYQQKSSQAPKLLFHYYDKDFNNEADTPDNFQSRRPNTSFCFLDIRSPGLGDTAMYLCATSPGSVTGWETQYFGPGTRLLVL.

The rearrangement joins TRBV9 to TRBJ2-7, with 14 positions matching TRBD2. V was pared by 3 bases and J by 3 bases, with 2 bases of the junction left unmatched. Germline CDR1 reads SGDLS; CDR2 reads YYNGEE. The CDR3 spans 15 residues. The CDR3, as DNA: TGTGCCAGCAGCGGGGGACTAGCGGGAGACTACGAGCAGTACTTC. Protein: CASSGGLAGDYEQYF.

This clone was detected many times. The genes are TRBV7-2 and TRBJ2-1, with TRBD2 identical over 12 bases. This CDR3 has 16 amino acids. Germline V CDR1 and CDR2: SGHTA, FQGNSA. V shed 7 bases, J shed 2 bases, and the junction held 6 bases outside the gene matches. This CDR3 is CASKRASGGAYNEQFF. The DNA for the CDR3 is TGTGCCAGCAAGAGGGCTAGCGGGGGGGCCTACAATGAGCAGTTCTTC.

The rearrangement uses TRBV3-1 (or the pseudogene TRBV3-2) and TRBJ1-6; D unresolved. The V gene lost 1 base and the J gene lost 3 bases, with 13 bases spanning the gap. There are 17 residues in the CDR3. Germline V CDR1 and CDR2: LGHDT, YNNKEL (reference sequence). The CDR3 here is CASSQAGEGFYNSPLHF. DNA of the CDR3: TGTGCCAGCAGCCAAGCTGGGGAGGGCTTCTATAATTCACCCCTCCACTTT.

This clone was detected a few times. The chain is built from TRBV7-8 and TRBJ2-2; D may be TRBD2 (5 bases). Trimming stripped 5 bases from V and 2 bases from J, with 12 bases between. The CDR3 sequence is 15 residues long. CDR1 and CDR2 (germline): SGHVS, FQNEAQ. CDR3 residues: CASSPGLLNTGELFF. The CDR3 DNA is TGTGCCAGCAGCCCCGGACTTCTTAACACCGGGGAGCTGTTTTTT.

The chain combines TRBV5-1 with TRBJ2-3; TRBD2 matches 8 bases. CDR1 SGHRS and CDR2 YFSETQ come from the germline V gene. V was clipped by 2 bases and J by 3 bases; unmatched bases: 5. This CDR3 is 15 amino acids long. The CDR3 bases are TGCGCCAGCAGCTTTAACGGGAGGGTGACAGATACGCAGTATTTT. Translating it yields CASSFNGRVTDTQYF.

CDR3 coding DNA: TGTGCCAGCAGTTCTAGCGCGGGTGCTGAGCAGTTCTTC. Translation: CASSSSAGAEQFF. The V call is TRBV28, the J call TRBJ2-1; weak D call: TRBD2 (6 bases). V gave up 4 bases and J gave up 9 bases, with 13 bases separating them. Per the germline V gene, CDR1 is MDHEN and CDR2 is SYDVKM. The CDR3 spans 13 residues.

There are a few counts of this clone. The J gene is TRBJ2-2, the V gene TRBV6-6; 10 bases are shared with TRBD1. Germline values: CDR1 MNHNY, CDR2 SVGAGI (reference sequence). The CDR3 length is 15 residues. After removal of 5 bases from V and 0 bases from J, the junction contained 0 bases not matched to a gene. DNA of the CDR3: TGTGCCAGCAGTGGGACAGGGGCGAACACCGGGGAGCTGTTTTTT. This sequence encodes CASSGTGANTGELFF.

This chain connects TRBV5-1 to TRBJ1-6; the match to TRBD1 covers 7 bases. After removal of 4 bases from V and 9 bases from J, the junction contained 22 bases not matched to a gene. This CDR3 is built from 19 residues. From germline, CDR1 is SGHRS and CDR2 YFSETQ. The CDR3 DNA reads TGCGCCAGCAGCCTTGGACAGGCCCTGTCCCTCCGGACCCCTTCACCCCTCCACTTT. Protein product: CASSLGQALSLRTPSPLHF.

The chain has TRBV15 and TRBJ2-5; 7 nucleotides line up with TRBD2. Per germline, CDR1 LNHNV and CDR2 YYDKDF (reference sequence). This CDR3 is built from 14 residues. Unmatched junction bases numbered 2, after V lost 1 base and J lost 3 bases. CDR3 in amino acids: CATSRGGGEETQYF. Written as DNA, the CDR3 is TGTGCCACCAGCAGAGGGGGAGGGGAAGAGACCCAGTACTTC.

The chain uses TRBV29-1 and TRBJ2-1, with 8 nucleotides matching TRBD2. CDR1 and CDR2 (germline): SQVTM, ANQGSEA. The V and J ends lost 5 bases and 7 bases, in that order; junction bases with no gene match: 16. This CDR3 comprises 16 residues. The CDR3 DNA reads TGCAGCGTTACCGGGACTAGTGCCGCTGGGGGGAATGAGCAGTTCTTC. This translates into CSVTGTSAAGGNEQFF.

The chain links TRBV14 to TRBJ2-5; 8 positions agree with TRBD1. The junction had 10 bases not matched to a gene; V was cut back by 3 bases and J by 4 bases. The germline gives CDR1 SGHDN, CDR2 FVKESK. This CDR3 is built from 16 residues. CDR3 residues: CASSQRRTGRGETQYF. The CDR3 nucleotides read TGTGCCAGCAGCCAGAGACGGACAGGGCGCGGAGAGACCCAGTACTTC.

The chain joins TRBV2 to TRBJ2-4; possibly TRBD1 for D (5 bases). CDR3 size: 14 residues. V was clipped by 5 bases and J by 6 bases, with 14 bases between them. Per germline, CDR1 SNHLY and CDR2 FYNNEI. Here the CDR3 reads CASSRISQGNIQYF. In nucleotides, the CDR3 is TGTGCCAGCAGTCGGATCTCCCAGGGAAACATTCAGTACTTC.

This chain connects TRBV10-2 to TRBJ1-6; a weak D match, TRBD1 (6 bases). Germline CDR1 is WSHSY and CDR2 is SAAADI. This CDR3 contains 15 residues. Trimming stripped 3 bases from V and 9 bases from J, with 15 bases between. CDR3 in DNA: TGCGCCAGCAGTGAAACCACAGGGCTTCCTTCACCCCTCCACTTT. The encoded protein is CASSETTGLPSPLHF.

V gene TRBV6-6 combines with J gene TRBJ1-2; a weak D match, TRBD1 (5 bases). The germline V gene encodes CDR1 MNHNY and CDR2 SVGAGI (reference sequence). The CDR3 is 13 amino acids. V shed 6 bases and J shed 0 bases, with 8 bases lying between them. The CDR3 protein is CASSPGANYGYTF. For the CDR3, the DNA is TGTGCCAGCAGCCCGGGGGCTAACTATGGCTACACCTTC.

The chain joins TRBV19 to TRBJ2-7, with a possible D match to TRBD1 (6 bases). CDR1 LNHDA and CDR2 SQIVND come from the germline V gene (reference sequence). This CDR3 comprises 13 residues. The V end was cut by 4 bases, the J end by 2 bases, with 9 bases between. DNA for the CDR3: TGTGCCAGTAGTACAGGGGCTACCTACGAGCAGTACTTC. Translation gives CASSTGATYEQYF.

This rearrangement joins TRBV6-5 to TRBJ1-6; D is possibly TRBD1 (5 bases). This CDR3 comprises 15 residues. V lost 0 bases to trimming and J lost 10 bases, with 13 bases between them. Germline V gives CDR1 MNHEY, CDR2 SVGAGI. For the CDR3, the DNA is TGTGCCAGCAGTTACTCATCGGGGAGGGGATCACCCCTCCACTTT. Its translation is CASSYSSGRGSPLHF.

The rearrangement links TRBV7-3 to TRBJ2-3, with D possibly matching TRBD2 (6 bases). The CDR3 totals 19 residues. Germline lookup yields CDR1 SGHTA and CDR2 FQGTGA. Trimming removed 6 bases from V and 0 bases from J, with 25 bases in between. CDR3 DNA sequence: TGTGCCAGCAGTTCCCCGGGAAAAAGCGTAGCGGAGAGCACAGATACGCAGTATTTT. Its protein product is CASSSPGKSVAESTDTQYF.

This clone showed up just once. J is TRBJ2-2 and V is TRBV5-1, with TRBD2 as a possible D gene (6 bases). CDR3 length equals 16 residues. Germline V gene sequence: CDR1 SGHRS, CDR2 YFSETQ. Trimming cost V 0 bases and J 4 bases, with 13 bases left between them. The CDR3 region is CASSLAAGFATGELFF. CDR3 DNA sequence: TGCGCCAGCAGCTTGGCGGCGGGGTTTGCCACCGGGGAGCTGTTTTTT.

The table lists this clone with a few counts. CDR3 DNA: TGTGCCAGCCACAAGGGGTTGGGCACTGAAGCTTTCTTT. Protein sequence: CASHKGLGTEAFF. The chain couples TRBV2 to TRBJ1-1, with TRBD1 as a possible D gene (5 bases). Trimming removed 8 bases from V and 4 bases from J, with 14 bases in between. CDR1 and CDR2 from the germline V gene are SNHLY and FYNNEI. CDR3 length: 13 residues.

The chain employs TRBV6-5 and TRBJ1-1; D is unclear. CDR1 is MNHEY and CDR2 is SVGAGI in the germline V gene. The CDR3 has 14 residues. Between the trimmed V and J ends, which lost 7 bases and 2 bases, there was a span of 14 bases. This chain's CDR3 is CASKGSQANTEAFF. The DNA of the CDR3 is TGTGCCAGCAAAGGATCCCAGGCAAACACTGAAGCTTTCTTT.

The gene calls are TRBV5-4 and TRBJ2-4; 11 nucleotides line up with TRBD1. V lost 2 bases, J lost 3 bases, and 4 bases stayed unmatched. Germline V gene lookup returns CDR1 SGHNT and CDR2 YYREEE (reference sequence). The CDR3 totals 16 residues. In DNA, the CDR3 is TGTGCCAGCAGCTTTGGACAGGGGGCCGGCAAAAACATTCAGTACTTC. It specifies CASSFGQGAGKNIQYF.

This chain joins TRBV6-5 and TRBJ1-1; 7 bases match TRBD1. With 0 bases clipped from V and 6 bases from J, the junction kept 1 base outside the gene matches. The V gene's germline CDR1 is MNHEY and CDR2 SVGAGI. The CDR3 extends over 13 amino acids. The CDR3 spells CASSYSTGPEAFF. In DNA, the CDR3 is TGTGCCAGCAGTTACTCGACAGGGCCTGAAGCTTTCTTT.

The chain is built from TRBV5-1 and TRBJ1-1, with TRBD1 matching over 9 bases. V gave up 4 bases and J gave up 3 bases; unmatched junction bases: 4. The CDR3 is 14 residues long. The germline gives CDR1 SGHRS, CDR2 YFSETQ. CDR3 nucleotides: TGCGCCAGCAGCGCGGACAGGGGTTACACTGAAGCTTTCTTT. It specifies CASSADRGYTEAFF. Filled out from reference TRBV5-1 and TRBJ1-1, the complete variable domain reads KAGVTQTPRYLIKTRGQQVTLSCSPISGHRSVSWYQQTPGQGLQFLFEYFSETQRNKGNFPGRFSGRQFSNSRSEMNVSTLELGDSALYLCASSADRGYTEAFFGQGTRLTVV.

J is TRBJ2-3 and V is TRBV6-5, with D possibly matching TRBD1 (5 bases). The length of the CDR3 is 14 residues. V dropped 8 bases and J dropped 6 bases, with 18 bases sitting between them. Germline CDR1 reads MNHEY; CDR2 reads SVGAGI. The CDR3, as DNA: TGTGCCAGCTCACCAGGGTGGATAGGGGATACGCAGTATTTT. Its protein is CASSPGWIGDTQYF.

The rearrangement uses TRBV29-1 and TRBJ2-7, with D perhaps TRBD2 (6 bases). V shed 6 bases and J shed 0 bases, with 12 bases lying between them. This CDR3 has 13 residues. Germline V CDR1 and CDR2: SQVTM, ANQGSEA. CDR3 DNA: TGCAGCGTCGGAGGGACCGGCTCCTACGAGCAGTACTTC. It is translated as CSVGGTGSYEQYF.

The chain carries TRBV5-1 and TRBJ1-6, with TRBD1 matching over 9 bases. There are 15 residues in the CDR3. Germline-derived CDR1 and CDR2 are SGHRS and YFSETQ. V lost 4 bases and J lost 8; bases outside the gene matches: 7. The CDR3 region has the DNA TGCGCCAGCAGCCTGAGGACAGGGGTAGATTCACCCCTCCACTTT. Protein product: CASSLRTGVDSPLHF.

This chain joins TRBV28 and TRBJ1-1; D gene ambiguous. CDR1 and CDR2 from the germline V gene are MDHEN and SYDVKM. V gave up 3 bases and J gave up 6 bases, with 8 bases separating them. There are 12 residues in the CDR3. CDR3: CASSLSTSEAFF. The CDR3 coding sequence is TGTGCCAGCAGTTTGTCCACTTCTGAAGCTTTCTTT.

This chain links TRBV14 with TRBJ1-2, with D unresolved. Germline loops: CDR1 SGHDN, CDR2 FVKESK. V was pared by 1 base and J by 2 bases, with 5 bases between. The CDR3 consists of 13 residues. CDR3 sequence reads: CASSQVRNYGYTF. The CDR3 DNA is TGTGCCAGCAGCCAAGTCCGGAACTATGGCTACACCTTC.

This clone was observed a single time. This sequence joins TRBV28 and TRBJ2-7; possibly TRBD2 for D (6 bases). Germline lookup yields CDR1 MDHEN and CDR2 SYDVKM. Between the trimmed V and J ends, which lost 8 bases and 0 bases, there was a span of 14 bases. The CDR3 sequence is 14 residues long. For the CDR3, the DNA is TGTGCCAGCCTAGGAGGGACCCCCTCCTACGAGCAGTACTTC. Amino acids: CASLGGTPSYEQYF.

This chain links TRBV19 with TRBJ2-1; possibly TRBD2 for D (6 bases). CDR1 and CDR2 from the germline V gene are LNHDA and SQIVND (reference sequence). The CDR3 loop spans 15 amino acids. V lost 7 bases and J 2 bases, leaving 15 bases between the germline ends. The CDR3 here is CASNKGAGTYNEQFF. In DNA, the CDR3 is TGTGCCAGTAATAAGGGCGCGGGAACCTACAATGAGCAGTTCTTC.

The chain uses TRBV6-2 or TRBV6-3 and TRBJ2-7; TRBD2 agrees at 11 bases. Trimming removed 5 bases from V and 4 bases from J; junction bases left unmatched: 16. Per the germline V gene, CDR1 is MNHEY and CDR2 is SVGEGT. The CDR3 covers 18 residues. The CDR3 DNA reads as TGTGCCAGCAGTGGAAGCACGGGACTAGCGGACTCTCAATACGAGCAGTACTTC. Amino acids: CASSGSTGLADSQYEQYF.